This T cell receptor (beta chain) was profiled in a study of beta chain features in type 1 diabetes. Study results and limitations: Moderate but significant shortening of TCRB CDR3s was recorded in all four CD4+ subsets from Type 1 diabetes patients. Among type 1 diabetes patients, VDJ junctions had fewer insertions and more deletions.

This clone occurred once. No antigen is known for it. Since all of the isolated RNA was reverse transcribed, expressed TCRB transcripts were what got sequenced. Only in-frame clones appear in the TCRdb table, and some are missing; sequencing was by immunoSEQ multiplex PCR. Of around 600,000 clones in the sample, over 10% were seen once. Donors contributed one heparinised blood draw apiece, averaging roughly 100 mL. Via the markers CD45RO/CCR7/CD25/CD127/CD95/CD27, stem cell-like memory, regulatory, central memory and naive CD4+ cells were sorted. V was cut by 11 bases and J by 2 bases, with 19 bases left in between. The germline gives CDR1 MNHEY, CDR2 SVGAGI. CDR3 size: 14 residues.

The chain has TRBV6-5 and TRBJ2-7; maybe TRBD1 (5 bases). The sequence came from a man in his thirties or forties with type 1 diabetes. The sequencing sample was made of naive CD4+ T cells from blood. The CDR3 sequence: CASHPDSDAYEQYF. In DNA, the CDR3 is TGTGCCTCTCACCCCGACAGCGATGCCTACGAGCAGTACTTC.